The subject of this entry is one TCR beta chain. This sample stems from a study of blood T cell repertoires in COVID-19. On the study more broadly: COVID-19 samples from acute and convalescent phases originated in the United States, Italy and Spain.

Clones were sequenced by immunoSEQ multiplex PCR, and TCRdb holds only the in-frame ones, with some missing. The sample consists of about 110,000 clones, about 85% of them appearing once. Germline values: CDR1 SGHDT, CDR2 YYEEEE. The CDR3 has 13 amino acids. With 2 bases removed from V and 1 base from J, the gap between germline ends came to 6 bases. Sequenced sample: peripheral blood. V gene TRBV5-6 combines with J gene TRBJ2-5; possibly TRBD1 for D (5 bases). This TCR was recovered from a man aged 35-49 years with acute or convalescent COVID-19. The CDR3 region has the DNA TGTGCCAGCAGCTTCAGGGTCCAAGAGACCCAGTACTTC. Translation: CASSFRVQETQYF.